Listed here are 6 T cell receptor beta chains from one sample, sequenced in a study of blood T cell repertoires in COVID-19. Only in-frame clones appear in the TCRdb table, and some are missing; sequencing was by immunoSEQ multiplex PCR. The sample lists some 410,000 clones, more than 75% occurring once. The sequenced sample was PBMCs or T cells enriched from blood (not recorded which). These receptors originate from a woman in her 30s with acute COVID-19.

J is TRBJ1-2 and V is TRBV10-3; 9 bases align to TRBD1. The CDR3 is 15 amino acids. CDR1 ENHRY and CDR2 SYGVKD come from the germline V gene. Unmatched junction bases numbered 8, after V lost 2 bases and J lost 7 bases. The CDR3 region has the DNA TGTGCCATCAGTGAGCCGGGACAGGGTGAGGGTGGCTACACCTTC. Translating gives CAISEPGQGEGGYTF.

The count of this clone is one. The rearrangement links TRBV15 to TRBJ2-7; 7 bases match TRBD1. CDR3 length equals 14 residues. J gave up 0 bases and V 1 base, and 0 bases lay outside the gene matches. Germline V gene lookup returns CDR1 LNHNV and CDR2 YYDKDF (reference sequence). CDR3: CATSRAGGSYEQYF. Here the CDR3 DNA reads TGTGCCACCAGCAGAGCAGGGGGCTCCTACGAGCAGTACTTC.

In this sample, this clone turned up a few times. The rearrangement links TRBV5-1 to TRBJ2-7, with TRBD1 as a possible D gene (6 bases). Germline V gene sequence: CDR1 SGHRS, CDR2 YFSETQ. Deletions cut 2 bases from V and 1 base from J, with 13 bases between. This CDR3 region has 15 residues. CDR3: CASSFGRGGSYEQYF. CDR3 nucleotides: TGCGCCAGCAGCTTTGGCAGGGGTGGGTCCTACGAGCAGTACTTC. The whole variable domain, filled in from reference TRBV5-1 and TRBJ2-7, reads KAGVTQTPRYLIKTRGQQVTLSCSPISGHRSVSWYQQTPGQGLQFLFEYFSETQRNKGNFPGRFSGRQFSNSRSEMNVSTLELGDSALYLCASSFGRGGSYEQYFGPGTRLTVT.

This clone occurred once. The J gene is TRBJ2-3, the V gene TRBV6-2 or TRBV6-3, with D maybe TRBD2 (5 bases). Germline V gene sequence: CDR1 MNHEY, CDR2 SVGEGT. V was trimmed by 2 bases and J by 7 bases, leaving 31 bases between them. The CDR3 extends over 20 amino acids. The CDR3: CASSYQYGETPLPHRYTQYF. CDR3 in DNA: TGTGCCAGCAGTTACCAGTACGGGGAGACGCCACTCCCTCACAGATATACGCAGTATTTT.

The chain has TRBV7-3 and TRBJ2-5, with 9 nucleotides matching TRBD2. Trimming cost V 4 bases and J 5 bases; bases outside gene matches: 5. This CDR3 contains 14 residues. In germline, CDR1 is SGHTA, CDR2 FQGTGA. The CDR3 reads CASSSGTSFETQYF. CDR3 nucleotide sequence: TGTGCCAGCAGCTCCGGGACTAGCTTCGAGACCCAGTACTTC.

V gene TRBV4-1 combines with J gene TRBJ2-4, with D possibly matching TRBD1 (5 bases). The CDR3 covers 14 residues. Germline V lookup: CDR1 MGHRA, CDR2 YSYEKL. Trimming cost V 1 base and J 5 bases, with 9 bases left between them. CDR3 nucleotides: TGCGCCAGCAGCCAAGTAAGGGGTCAAAACATTCAGTACTTC. Its protein product is CASSQVRGQNIQYF.